This T cell receptor beta chain came from a study of blood T cells in healthy people across ages (dated by TCRdb to between 2015 and 2017). Regarding the study in general: In model experiments, roughly one uniquely barcoded TCR beta cDNA molecule per two T cells was captured by template switching. The study analyzed two additional independent replicas of 1 million unique cDNA reads from the same blood draw for two donors, one aged 18 to 30 and one aged 80 or older. The donors were split into four age groups: young (average around 15 years), middle-aged (39), aged (about 56) and long-lived (approximately 89). To avoid experimental bias, donors of different ages were distributed randomly across sequencing lanes. To track age-related changes in TCR beta repertoire diversity, the study relied on deep sequencing normalized with unique cDNA molecular identifiers. The paper's findings and limits, for the study overall: Since profiling was done on bulk unsorted PBMCs, naive and antigen-experienced compartments could not be conclusively compared. Total diversity estimates from one million sequenced T cells were considered lower bounds and underestimates. Observed TCR beta diversity per million T cells fell roughly linearly with age, and a significant reduction was already apparent by age around 36. Compared with the aged group, the long-lived group had more naive CD4+ T cells, fewer expanded clones and increased TCR diversity, suggesting age selection. Observed TCR beta diversity correlated strongly with the percentage of naive T cells measured by flow cytometry. Donor CMV infection status was unknown, potentially confounding age-related changes in expanded clonotypes.

The library was obtained by 5' RACE. The sequencer listed for this sample is Illumina HiSeq 2500. A second PCR of roughly 7 to 12 cycles was run with a J-beta primer mix and a sample-barcoded 5' primer. A unique molecular identifier was introduced onto each TCR beta cDNA molecule by a template-switch 5' adaptor carrying 12 random nucleotides. Each sample yielded at least 2.5 million CDR3-containing paired-end reads. First-strand cDNA synthesis was performed from all RNA using the Mint cDNA synthesis kit, with priming by a TRBC-specific oligonucleotide. After uracil-DNA glycosylase treatment, a first 18-cycle PCR used universal primers M1SS and BC2_uni_R on all cDNA. The source study handled its data this way. Each sample was normalized by randomly selecting 1 million high-quality reads, each carrying a distinct molecular identifier. Instead of being binned into consensus sequences, reads that shared molecular identifiers were thrown out. MiTCR, run with a Q25 quality threshold and the strictest error-elimination algorithm, handled CDR3 identification, clonotype clustering and error correction. A nonparametric unseen species model with Euler transformation was used to estimate lower-bound total TCR beta diversity. TCRdb itself trimmed the public reads at Q25 with fastp, ran MiXCR and retained productive beta chains. Here each entry gathers all rows of one CDR3 protein and keeps the most common genes and DNA. The V and J calls follow TCRdb's processing rather than the paper's. The sample table contains some 1.6 million distinct CDR3 sequences; only one count was recorded for roughly 30% of them. Jointly, the top ten make up 11% of the sample.

Donors were roughly 40 systemically healthy Caucasian individuals from Russia aged roughly 6 to 90 years. Approximately 10 milliliters of peripheral blood were collected from each donor into EDTA-treated Vacutainer tubes. Ficoll-Paque density-gradient centrifugation was used to isolate PBMCs, with at least 6 million obtained per sample. Trizol reagent was used to extract total RNA from the PBMCs, yielding at least 5 micrograms per sample. Naive CD45RAhigh/CD27high T cell percentages were measured by flow cytometry on a PBMC aliquot from every donor. Of note for this clonotype: What this receptor recognizes is not known. A much more abundant neighbour one base away suggests this may be a read error.

The CDR3 goes from the cysteine to the phenylalanine over 15 residues. Only the CDR3 DNA is retained, 45 bases long and in frame from the first base. Sequences were obtained from blood. This receptor was taken from a woman aged 25 to 39 in good health. The V gene is TRBV12-3 or TRBV12-4 and the J gene is TRBJ2-1, with 9 central nucleotides matching TRBD1. DNA sequence: TGTGCCAGCAGTTTGCCCGGACAGGGGAACAATAAGCAGTTCTTC. This is translated as CASSLPGQGNNKQFF.